This T cell receptor (beta chain) was documented in a study of T cells in Graves' hyperthyroidism and ophthalmopathy. CDR3 length equals 13 residues. CDR1 and CDR2 (germline): LNHNV, YYDKDF (reference sequence). V gave up 5 bases and J gave up 2 bases, with 9 bases separating them. Exclusion of patients followed from uncontrolled infection, other autoimmune disease, pregnancy or lactation. Clinical symptoms, serum thyroxine, TRAb, thyroid ultrasound and orbital computed tomography informed diagnoses. The PBMCs had their origin in around 10 ml of fresh peripheral blood. TCR beta CDR3 sequences were amplified from RNA transcripts. First-round RT-PCR targeting the TCR CDR3 was performed with the HTBI primer set. In TCRdb, the multiplex PCR reads were re-called with MiXCR into one record per CDR3 protein. This sample has 300,000 to 400,000 distinct CDR3 sequences; 18% occur once, and the top ten carry around two fifths.

Findings and caveats of the study: Ophthalmopathy onset followed model prediction by a median roughly six months.

With respect to this clonotype: Antigen unknown.

The V gene is TRBV15, the J gene TRBJ1-2; a weak D match, TRBD1 (5 bases). This sequence was found in a man between 18 and 29 years old with Graves' ophthalmopathy. The source material was blood. DNA for the CDR3: TGTGCCACCAGCCCCGGGGGGAACTATGGCTACACCTTC. As protein: CATSPGGNYGYTF.